This T cell receptor (beta chain) was captured in a study of OX40 agonist ivuxolimab in advanced cancers. About the study: Cancers in dose escalation were hepatocellular, melanoma, renal cell and head and neck.

Sequencing was performed with immunoSEQ multiplex PCR; in TCRdb, only in-frame clones are kept and a portion is missing. The repertoire holds about 81,000 clones, with around 84% as singletons. CDR1 MDHEN and CDR2 SYDVKM come from the germline V gene. This CDR3 contains 15 residues. V dropped 8 bases and J dropped 0; count of bases not matched to a gene: 7. The chain employs TRBV28 and TRBJ2-3; the match to TRBD2 covers 8 bases. The receptor was derived from an adult with an advanced solid tumor such as melanoma, head and neck, liver or kidney cancer. The sequenced sample was CD4+ or CD8+ T cells sorted from blood, obtained in a trial of the OX40 agonist ivuxolimab. CDR3 nucleotide sequence: TGTGCCAGCTTTCCCGGGGGGGTTAGCACAGATACGCAGTATTTT. Encoded protein: CASFPGGVSTDTQYF.